The present T cell receptor (beta chain) was sequenced within a study of blood T cell repertoires in COVID-19. Here immunoSEQ multiplex PCR was the method, and the copy in TCRdb shows in-frame clones only, minus some. The sample carries roughly 150,000 clones, around four fifths recorded once. Germline V gives CDR1 KGHSH, CDR2 LQKENI. V trimming: 4 bases; J trimming: 4 bases; junction bases outside the gene matches: 11. There are 17 residues in the CDR3. The rearrangement uses TRBV18 and TRBJ1-1; 11 nucleotides match TRBD1. The source material was PBMCs or T cells enriched from blood (not recorded which). The clonotype was recovered from a woman in her forties or fifties who had recovered from COVID-19. The CDR3: CASSQLDRGRLGTEAFF. CDR3 DNA: TGTGCCAGCTCACAACTGGACAGGGGGCGTTTGGGCACTGAAGCTTTCTTT.